Listed below are T cell receptor beta chains from one sample, sequenced in a study of human T cells and chemical hapten exposure. TCRdb ran MiXCR on the 5' RACE reads and lists one entry per CDR3 protein. Among 100,000 to 120,000 distinct CDR3 sequences listed, around a fifth were seen once. These TCRs come from a human donor in good health. Both conserved end residues are part of each CDR3. A D gene is named only where the DNA matches it firmly. Where a row states a size, it is once, few, many or the class of an expanded clone; other rows omit it.

d_call clone_size j_call v_call cdr3_aa cdr3_nt
- - TRBJ1-1 TRBV20-1 CSARERKPLTMNTEAFF TGCAGTGCTAGAGAGAGAAAACCCTTGACAATGAACACTGAAGCTTTCTTT
- - TRBJ2-2 TRBV19 CASSIVGRVAGELFF TGTGCCAGTAGTATAGTTGGAAGGGTGGCCGGGGAGCTGTTTTTT
TRBD2 few TRBJ2-7 TRBV27 CASSLSGTTETRQYF TGTGCCAGCAGTTTATCGGGGACTACCGAAACGAGGCAGTACTTC
- - TRBJ2-1 TRBV20-1 CSAGPGRQFF TGCAGTGCTGGACCGGGGAGGCAGTTCTTC
TRBD2 - TRBJ2-3 TRBV14 CASSQVGLALDTQYF TGTGCCAGCAGCCAAGTTGGACTAGCCTTGGATACGCAGTATTTT
- few TRBJ1-1 TRBV28 CASSPPRGRTEAFF TGTGCCAGCAGTCCCCCCCGGGGAAGGACTGAAGCTTTCTTT
- - TRBJ1-5 TRBV27 CASSLSMRSLYRNQPQHF TGTGCCAGCAGTTTATCTATGCGGAGTCTATACCGCAATCAGCCCCAGCATTTT
TRBD2 - TRBJ2-1 TRBV29-1 CSVALAGGPPNEQFF TGCAGCGTAGCTTTAGCGGGAGGGCCCCCAAATGAGCAGTTCTTC
- few TRBJ2-1 TRBV5-6 CASRRRGGGPDEQFF TGTGCCAGCCGACGGAGGGGTGGGGGGCCGGATGAGCAGTTCTTC
TRBD1 - TRBJ2-7 TRBV18 CASSPQGQGSSEQYF TGTGCCAGCTCACCACAAGGACAGGGAAGCAGCGAGCAGTACTTC
- - TRBJ2-7 TRBV4-1 CASSRLDPKRDEQYF TGCGCCAGCAGCCGCCTGGACCCGAAGAGGGACGAGCAGTACTTC
- - TRBJ1-5 TRBV12-3/TRBV12-4 CASSLNGQVNQPQHF TGTGCCAGCAGCCTGAATGGACAAGTAAATCAGCCCCAGCATTTT
- few TRBJ2-3 TRBV6-2/TRBV6-3 CASSYLRSTDTQYF TGTGCCAGCAGTTATTTACGCAGCACAGATACGCAGTATTTT
- - TRBJ1-1 TRBV7-9 CASSSTGLNTEAFF TGTGCCAGCAGCTCGACGGGGTTAAACACTGAAGCTTTCTTT
- few TRBJ2-5 TRBV28 CASSLGQGKVEETQYF TGTGCCAGCAGTTTAGGTCAGGGCAAAGTCGAAGAGACCCAGTACTTC
- few TRBJ2-6 TRBV9 CASSQAGSGANVLTF TGTGCCAGCAGCCAGGCAGGGTCTGGGGCCAACGTCCTGACTTTC
TRBD1 few TRBJ2-3 TRBV27 CASSFLGTGTDTQYF TGTGCCAGCAGTTTTTTGGGGACAGGGACGGATACGCAGTATTTT
- many TRBJ1-6 TRBV20-1 CSARDRGRGQSPLHF TGCAGTGCTAGAGATCGGGGCAGGGGCCAGTCACCCCTCCACTTT
- few TRBJ2-3 TRBV11-2 CASSLIGSWGTDTQYF TGTGCCAGCAGCTTAATAGGGTCGTGGGGCACAGATACGCAGTATTTT
- - TRBJ1-2 TRBV11-2 CASSLPPGDGYGYTF TGTGCCAGCAGCTTACCCCCGGGGGACGGCTATGGCTACACCTTC
- - TRBJ2-7 TRBV29-1 CSVVGGGEQYF TGCAGCGTTGTAGGGGGAGGCGAGCAGTACTTC
- - TRBJ1-1 TRBV12-5 CASGLVVSRSVTEAFF TGTGCTAGTGGTTTGGTAGTGAGCAGGAGTGTGACTGAAGCTTTCTTT
- - TRBJ2-7 TRBV6-6 CASSYSGGLTYEQYF TGTGCCAGCAGTTACTCCGGGGGCCTAACCTACGAGCAGTACTTC
- few TRBJ2-7 TRBV28 CASRQTQRGLKEQYF TGTGCCAGCAGGCAAACACAGAGAGGGTTGAAAGAGCAGTACTTC
TRBD2 few TRBJ2-1 TRBV7-9 CASSPGTSYEQFF TGTGCCAGCAGCCCTGGGACTAGCTATGAGCAGTTCTTC
- - TRBJ1-1 TRBV5-4 CASSSQIRNTEAFF TGTGCCAGCAGCTCCCAGATCAGGAACACTGAAGCTTTCTTT
- few TRBJ1-5 TRBV9 CASSGGSMGEPQHF TGTGCCAGCAGCGGGGGGTCCATGGGGGAGCCCCAGCATTTT
- - TRBJ2-4 TRBV13 CASSLGSSYKNIQYF TGTGCCAGCAGCTTAGGCAGCTCGTACAAAAACATTCAGTACTTC
TRBD2 - TRBJ2-7 TRBV20-1 CSARELAGGLSYEQYF TGCAGTGCTAGAGAACTAGCGGGAGGCCTCTCCTACGAGCAGTACTTC
- - TRBJ1-2 TRBV7-6 CASSLVGGGTGQYGDTF -
- few TRBJ2-3 TRBV7-9 CASSFLSMDTQYF TGTGCCAGCAGCTTCTTATCGATGGATACGCAGTATTTT
TRBD2 - TRBJ2-5 TRBV5-4 CASSGEASGSETQYF TGTGCCAGCAGCGGGGAGGCTAGCGGGAGTGAGACCCAGTACTTC
- - TRBJ2-1 TRBV20-1 CSARDRQASYNEQFF TGCAGTGCTAGAGATAGACAGGCGTCCTACAATGAGCAGTTCTTC
TRBD1 - TRBJ1-1 TRBV9 CASSVNRQGEAFF TGTGCCAGCAGCGTTAACCGACAGGGTGAAGCTTTCTTT
TRBD1 - TRBJ1-1 TRBV27 CASSGGDRVNTEAFF TGTGCCAGCAGTGGGGGGGACAGAGTGAACACTGAAGCTTTCTTT
TRBD1 few TRBJ1-1 TRBV11-2 CASSLDRTGGIAFF TGTGCCAGCAGCTTAGATAGGACAGGGGGGATAGCTTTCTTT
- - TRBJ2-1 TRBV28 CASSVHGSSYNEQFF TGTGCCAGCAGCGTCCACGGGAGCTCCTACAATGAGCAGTTCTTC
- few TRBJ2-7 TRBV28 CASSPRRAIPEQYF TGTGCCAGCAGTCCCCGGAGGGCTATACCTGAGCAGTACTTC
TRBD1 many TRBJ1-1 TRBV18 CASSPTTGFEVTEAFF TGTGCCAGCTCACCCACGACAGGGTTCGAGGTCACTGAAGCTTTCTTT
- few TRBJ1-5 TRBV12-3/TRBV12-4 CASSLWGLGNQPQHF TGTGCCAGCAGTTTGTGGGGCTTAGGCAATCAGCCCCAGCATTTT
TRBD1 few TRBJ2-2 TRBV5-1 CASSLDPRGPNGELFF TGCGCCAGCAGCTTGGATCCCAGGGGGCCGAACGGGGAGCTGTTTTTT
TRBD1 few TRBJ2-7 TRBV24-1 CATSDLKGTAGEQYF TGTGCCACCAGTGATTTGAAGGGGACAGCAGGCGAGCAGTACTTC
- - TRBJ1-5 TRBV27 CASSLSPNIAPQHF TGTGCCAGCAGTTTAAGCCCTAATATAGCTCCCCAGCATTTT
- - TRBJ2-2 TRBV5-4 CASSSPLAATGELFF TGTGCCAGCAGCTCACCCTTGGCGGCCACCGGGGAGCTGTTTTTT
- - TRBJ1-4 TRBV6-4 CASSDGTRTNEKLFF TGTGCCAGCAGTGACGGGACACGGACTAATGAAAAACTGTTTTTT
- once TRBJ1-6 TRBV6-6 CASSIGTDPLHF TGTGCCAGCAGTATCGGGACGGATCCCCTCCACTTT
- - TRBJ2-3 TRBV5-1 CASSMQPLTQNTDTQYF TGCGCCAGCAGCATGCAACCTTTAACACAAAACACAGATACGCAGTATTTT
- - TRBJ1-2 TRBV7-9 CASSEGPYGYTF TGTGCCAGCAGCGAGGGACCCTATGGCTACACCTTC
TRBD1 - TRBJ2-7 TRBV6-6 CASSYRQGSGEQYF TGTGCCAGCAGTTATCGACAGGGATCGGGCGAGCAGTACTTC
- - TRBJ2-7 TRBV28 CASSLFPTYEQYF TGTGCCAGCAGTTTATTCCCAACCTACGAGCAGTACTTC
- few TRBJ1-3 TRBV11-2 CASSQFGGNTIYF TGTGCCAGCAGCCAATTCGGGGGAAACACCATATATTTT
- - TRBJ2-2 TRBV10-3 CAISGGVWGELFF TGTGCCATCAGTGGCGGGGTGTGGGGGGAGCTGTTTTTT
TRBD1 few TRBJ2-7 TRBV5-1 CASSLTGGIYEQYF TGCGCCAGCAGCTTGACAGGGGGTATCTACGAGCAGTACTTC
- few TRBJ2-1 TRBV27 CASTSSYNEQFF TGTGCCAGCACCAGCTCCTACAATGAGCAGTTCTTC
TRBD2 - TRBJ2-5 TRBV5-1 CASSPTSARQETQYF TGCGCCAGCAGCCCGACTAGCGCCCGTCAAGAGACCCAGTACTTC